The 26 T cell receptor beta chains presented below share a single source sample, sequenced in a study of PD-1 blockade in classical Hodgkin lymphoma. Sequencing used immunoSEQ multiplex PCR; TCRdb keeps in-frame clones, though not all of them. The sample lists over 60,000 clones, over 90% occurring once. As for time point: newly diagnosed, previously untreated cHL patient sample. The sequencing input was peripheral blood mononuclear cells (PBMCs). These receptors all stem from a human donor with classical Hodgkin lymphoma.

The chain uses TRBV5-1 and TRBJ2-3; the match to TRBD2 covers 11 bases. The trim removed 4 bases at V and 5 bases at J, leaving 6 bases unmatched. The germline V gene encodes CDR1 SGHRS and CDR2 YFSETQ. The CDR3 sequence is 15 residues long. CDR3 protein: CASSALLAGEDTQYF. The CDR3 DNA reads TGCGCCAGCAGCGCTCTACTAGCGGGAGAAGATACGCAGTATTTT. Drawing the rest from reference TRBV5-1 and TRBJ2-3, the complete variable domain is KAGVTQTPRYLIKTRGQQVTLSCSPISGHRSVSWYQQTPGQGLQFLFEYFSETQRNKGNFPGRFSGRQFSNSRSEMNVSTLELGDSALYLCASSALLAGEDTQYFGPGTRLTVL.

V usage is TRBV9 and J usage is TRBJ2-1; D is uncertain. Trimming took 4 bases from V and 4 from J, leaving 21 bases between them. CDR1 and CDR2 (germline): SGDLS, YYNGEE. CDR3 length equals 17 residues. CDR3 residues: CASSPRKGMSLYNEQFF. The CDR3 nucleotides are TGTGCCAGCAGCCCTCGGAAAGGTATGAGCCTTTACAATGAGCAGTTCTTC.

V and J are TRBV7-9 and TRBJ2-3, with D possibly matching TRBD1 (8 bases). CDR3 size: 14 residues. Trimming cost V 2 bases and J 4 bases, with 10 bases left between them. The germline V gene has CDR1 SEHNR and CDR2 FQNEAQ (reference sequence). The CDR3 bases are TGTGCCAGCAGCTTAACAGGGGGGGCAGATACGCAGTATTTT. Translation gives CASSLTGGADTQYF.

J is TRBJ1-1 and V is TRBV14; perhaps TRBD1 as D (6 bases). Trimming left V 1 base short and J 1 base short, with 16 bases between. Germline V lookup: CDR1 SGHDN, CDR2 FVKESK. The CDR3 consists of 17 residues. Here the CDR3 reads CASSQALGDKGNTEAFF. As DNA, the CDR3 is TGTGCCAGCAGCCAAGCCCTTGGGGACAAGGGGAACACTGAAGCTTTCTTT.

This chain connects TRBV6-1 to TRBJ1-5; no clear D gene. CDR1 and CDR2 (germline): MNHNS, SASEGT. The CDR3 totals 12 residues. V lost 4 bases to trimming and J lost 4 bases, with 5 bases between them. The CDR3 coding sequence is TGTGCCAGCAGTGGGCAGAATCAGCCCCAGCATTTT. Translated, it gives CASSGQNQPQHF.

V is TRBV6-5 and J is TRBJ1-5; D is perhaps TRBD1 (6 bases). CDR1 and CDR2 (germline): MNHEY, SVGAGI. Trimming pared 5 bases from V and 6 bases from J, leaving 11 bases between. CDR3 length: 13 residues. This chain's CDR3 is CASSPDRFQPQHF. CDR3 bases: TGTGCCAGCAGTCCCGACAGGTTTCAGCCCCAGCATTTT.

The rearrangement links TRBV7-8 to TRBJ1-3, with 8 nucleotides matching TRBD1. CDR3 length equals 17 residues. J lost 3 bases, V lost 3 bases, and 10 bases had no gene match. Germline values: CDR1 SGHVS, CDR2 FQNEAQ. The CDR3, as DNA: TGTGCCAGCAGCTTCCCCGAAAGGACAGGGCGTGGAAACACCATATATTTT. Translating gives CASSFPERTGRGNTIYF.

The V gene is TRBV5-6, the J gene TRBJ1-4; D remains unclear. The CDR3 totals 14 residues. Looked up from germline, CDR1 is SGHDT and CDR2 is YYEEEE. Trimming took off 4 bases at V and 5 bases at J, with 12 bases between the two ends. CDR3 sequence reads: CASSPGRENEKLFF. As DNA, the CDR3 is TGTGCCAGCAGCCCAGGACGAGAAAATGAAAAACTGTTTTTT.

CDR3: CAWSGSGVSYNEQFF. The CDR3 nucleotides are TGTGCCTGGAGTGGCAGCGGGGTCTCCTACAATGAGCAGTTCTTC. The chain combines TRBV30 with TRBJ2-1; 7 bases match TRBD2. This CDR3 comprises 15 residues. Germline loops: CDR1 GTSNPN, CDR2 SVGIG (reference sequence). With V trimmed by 1 base and J by 0 bases, 3 bases remained unmatched.

V is TRBV28 and J is TRBJ2-2; 8 bases agree with TRBD1. The germline V gene encodes CDR1 MDHEN and CDR2 SYDVKM. J lost 6 bases, V lost 2 bases, and 5 bases had no gene match. CDR3 size: 15 residues. As DNA, the CDR3 is TGTGCCAGCAGTTTAGACAGGGGCGGGTCCGGGGAGCTGTTTTTT. Translation: CASSLDRGGSGELFF.

The chain joins TRBV6-4 to TRBJ1-4; D not certain. V was cut by 3 bases and J by 3 bases, with 11 bases left in between. The CDR3 consists of 15 residues. Germline V lookup: CDR1 MRHNA, CDR2 SNTAGT. The CDR3 nucleotides read TGTGCCAGCAGTGAGTCGGGGTCGCCTAATGAAAAACTGTTTTTT. Its protein product is CASSESGSPNEKLFF.

This clone has more than one count but fewer than ten. The chain recombines TRBV6-1 with TRBJ1-2, with unresolved D. Trimming removed 4 bases from V and 3 bases from J, with 18 bases in between. The CDR3 is 16 residues long. CDR1 is MNHNS, CDR2 SASEGT, per germline. CDR3 bases: TGTGCCAGCAGTGCCAAACGTTTCCCGCCCCACTATGGCTACACCTTC. This codes for CASSAKRFPPHYGYTF.

The chain recombines TRBV7-2 with TRBJ2-1; perhaps D is TRBD1 or TRBD2 (6 bases each). V lost 5 bases and J lost 7, with 15 bases in between. The CDR3 is 14 residues long. Germline lookup yields CDR1 SGHTA and CDR2 FQGNSA. The CDR3 is CASSLGAAGNEQFF. DNA for the CDR3: TGTGCCAGCAGCCTGGGGGCGGCGGGGAATGAGCAGTTCTTC.

The rearrangement links TRBV5-1 to TRBJ2-7; perhaps TRBD2 as D (6 bases). The V end lost 1 base, the J end lost 6 bases, and 17 bases lay between the germline ends. Germline CDR1 and CDR2: SGHRS and YFSETQ. CDR3 length: 15 residues. CDR3 loop: CASSLSTRPTSEQYF. DNA for the CDR3: TGCGCCAGCAGCTTGTCGACTAGACCTACATCCGAGCAGTACTTC.

This chain joins TRBV5-1 and TRBJ2-2; 12 positions agree with TRBD2. Trimming removed 4 bases from V and 4 bases from J; junction bases left unmatched: 5. Per germline, CDR1 SGHRS and CDR2 YFSETQ. This CDR3 is 16 amino acids long. The CDR3, as DNA: TGCGCCAGCAGCATTGGACTAGCGGGGAGCACCGGGGAGCTGTTTTTT. Translated: CASSIGLAGSTGELFF. Drawing the rest from reference TRBV5-1 and TRBJ2-2, the complete variable domain is KAGVTQTPRYLIKTRGQQVTLSCSPISGHRSVSWYQQTPGQGLQFLFEYFSETQRNKGNFPGRFSGRQFSNSRSEMNVSTLELGDSALYLCASSIGLAGSTGELFFGEGSRLTVL.

The chain is built from TRBV6-5 and TRBJ1-2; D may be TRBD1 (5 bases). Between the trimmed V and J ends, which lost 0 bases and 6 bases, there was a span of 11 bases. Looked up from germline, CDR1 is MNHEY and CDR2 is SVGAGI. The CDR3 contains 14 residues. The CDR3 sequence: CASSYSRDVNGYTF. As DNA, the CDR3 is TGTGCCAGCAGTTACTCGAGGGACGTAAATGGCTACACCTTC.

The J gene is TRBJ2-7, the V gene TRBV6-6; 11 bases fit TRBD2. This CDR3 has 15 residues. Germline CDR1 and CDR2: MNHNY and SVGAGI (reference sequence). Trimming cost V 9 bases and J 3 bases; bases outside gene matches: 10. The CDR3, as DNA: TGTGCCAGTAGAACCCAGACTAGCGGGAACTACGAGCAGTACTTC. Its protein product is CASRTQTSGNYEQYF.

The chain employs TRBV6-6 and TRBJ1-2; weak D call: TRBD1 (6 bases). This CDR3 contains 14 residues. The V and J ends lost 7 bases and 2 bases respectively, with 14 bases between them. CDR1 MNHNY and CDR2 SVGAGI come from the germline V gene (reference sequence). The CDR3 here is CASKLAGENYGYTF. In DNA form, the CDR3 reads TGTGCCAGCAAGCTGGCAGGGGAGAACTATGGCTACACCTTC.

Written as DNA, the CDR3 is TGCAGCGCAAAGACAGGGGATACGCAGTATTTT. It yields the protein CSAKTGDTQYF. This chain links TRBV29-1 with TRBJ2-3, with 7 bases identical to TRBD1. The CDR3 covers 11 residues. Germline V lookup: CDR1 SQVTM, CDR2 ANQGSEA. V was clipped by 7 bases and J by 6 bases; unmatched bases: 4.

J is TRBJ2-3 and V is TRBV7-9; the match to TRBD2 covers 7 bases. After removal of 3 bases from V and 6 bases from J, the junction contained 12 bases not matched to a gene. The CDR3 length is 16 residues. Per the germline V gene, CDR1 is SEHNR and CDR2 is FQNEAQ (reference sequence). The CDR3 nucleotides are TGTGCCAGCAGCTTCATCCGCGGAGGGAGGGACGATACGCAGTATTTT. Protein sequence: CASSFIRGGRDDTQYF.

The J gene is TRBJ2-5, the V gene TRBV15, with 9 bases that match TRBD1. The CDR3 is 16 amino acids. The germline V gene has CDR1 LNHNV and CDR2 YYDKDF (reference sequence). Germline trimming cut 5 bases from V and 1 base from J; bases unmatched to any gene: 8. CDR3 protein: CATSLTTGGGQETQYF. The CDR3 region has the DNA TGTGCCACCAGCCTGACGACAGGGGGAGGCCAAGAGACCCAGTACTTC.

The V and J genes are TRBV2 and TRBJ1-2; D call uncertain. The CDR3 is 16 amino acids. V was shortened by 3 bases and J by 4 bases, with 18 bases between the two germline ends. Germline V gene data show CDR1 as SNHLY and CDR2 as FYNNEI. The CDR3 DNA reads as TGTGCCAGCAGTGATGCCCACGCCAGCCAGATCTATGGCTACACCTTC. Encoded protein: CASSDAHASQIYGYTF.

This chain connects TRBV7-9 to TRBJ2-7; D ambiguous. Deletions cut 1 base from V and 6 bases from J, with 13 bases between. CDR3 length equals 14 residues. Germline CDR1 and CDR2: SEHNR and FQNEAQ (reference sequence). The CDR3 nucleotides read TGTGCCAGCAGCTTAGGTCTGGGTCTGGGCGAGCAGTACTTC. Residues: CASSLGLGLGEQYF.

With regard to this clone: The same CDR3 can be traced to other DNA sequences in this sample. This chain uses TRBV5-1 with TRBJ1-2, with TRBD1 as a possible D gene (5 bases). Trimming took off 4 bases at V and 4 bases at J, with 11 bases between the two ends. This CDR3 has 13 amino acids. Germline V CDR1 and CDR2: SGHRS, YFSETQ. DNA for the CDR3: TGCGCCAGCAGCGGAGGGGAAACCTATGGCTACACCTTC. Translated, it gives CASSGGETYGYTF.

V is TRBV6-5 and J is TRBJ2-1; 9 nucleotides match TRBD2. From germline, CDR1 is MNHEY and CDR2 SVGAGI. The CDR3 totals 15 residues. Unmatched junction bases numbered 5, after V lost 1 base and J lost 7 bases. CDR3 loop: CASSYYSGSKNEQFF. CDR3 in DNA: TGTGCCAGCAGTTACTATAGCGGGAGTAAAAATGAGCAGTTCTTC.

This chain uses TRBV5-1 with TRBJ2-5; TRBD1 matches at 10 bases. The CDR3 totals 13 residues. Looked up from germline, CDR1 is SGHRS and CDR2 is YFSETQ. J gave up 8 bases and V 2 bases, and 3 bases lay outside the gene matches. CDR3 DNA: TGCGCCAGCAGCTTAGGACAGGGGGACACCCAGTACTTC. This sequence encodes CASSLGQGDTQYF.